What follows is one TCR beta chain and its context. Methods used by the authors: From reference gene primer amplification, estimates of nucleated cell counts were derived. Only in-frame clones appear in the TCRdb table, and some are missing; sequencing was by immunoSEQ multiplex PCR. The DNA gave D and trimming, while V, J and clone size come from that table. Among 200,000 to 300,000 clones listed, 87% were seen once. The sample originates from a study of blood T cell repertoires in COVID-19. The wider study: Samples came from the United States, Italy and Spain, spanning acute and convalescent COVID-19. T cells, B-cell-depleted T cells, or PBMCs supplied cDNA or gDNA.

This CDR3 region has 15 residues. Germline V lookup: CDR1 LGHDT, CDR2 YNNKEL (reference sequence). V gave up 5 bases and J gave up 3 bases, with 17 bases separating them. The chain joins TRBV3-1 (or the pseudogene TRBV3-2) to TRBJ2-7; D possibly corresponds to TRBD1 (6 bases). The clonotype originates from a man aged 60-69 years who had recovered from COVID-19. Sequenced: peripheral blood. CDR3 residues: CASSYGPGAGYEQYF. The CDR3 DNA reads TGTGCCAGCAGCTACGGGCCAGGGGCGGGCTACGAGCAGTACTTC.